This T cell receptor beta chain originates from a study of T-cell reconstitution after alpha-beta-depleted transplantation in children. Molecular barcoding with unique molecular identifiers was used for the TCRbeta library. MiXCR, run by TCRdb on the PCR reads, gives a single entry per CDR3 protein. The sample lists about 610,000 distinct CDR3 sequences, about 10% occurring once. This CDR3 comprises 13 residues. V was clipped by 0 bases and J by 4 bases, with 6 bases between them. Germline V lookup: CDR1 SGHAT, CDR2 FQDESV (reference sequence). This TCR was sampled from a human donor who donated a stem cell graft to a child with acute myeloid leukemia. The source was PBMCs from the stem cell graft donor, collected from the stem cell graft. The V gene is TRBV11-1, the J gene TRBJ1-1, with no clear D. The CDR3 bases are TGTGCCAGCAGCTTAGCGCCATCCACTGAAGCTTTCTTT. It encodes CASSLAPSTEAFF.